This note documents a single TCR beta chain sequence. Sequencing used immunoSEQ multiplex PCR; TCRdb keeps in-frame clones, though not all of them. Here the sample spans roughly 200,000 clones, roughly 94% being singletons. The sample belongs to a study of control samples from healthy donors and cancer patients. Trimming took off 6 bases at V and 6 bases at J, with 14 bases between the two ends. CDR1 and CDR2 (germline): MNHEY, SVGAGI. The CDR3 is 13 amino acids. The material sequenced was blood. The rearrangement joins TRBV6-5 to TRBJ1-1; tentative D call: TRBD1 (6 bases). This TCR derives from a man in his fifties or sixties in good health. CDR3 protein: CASSLDSGAEAFF. CDR3 coding DNA: TGTGCCAGCAGCCTGGACAGTGGCGCTGAAGCTTTCTTT.